The clone carrying this T cell receptor beta chain has only a few counts. This sample is drawn from a study of shared clonotypes between healthy human individuals. The ends were cut back, 0 bases at V and 1 base at J, with 4 bases in the middle. Germline V CDR1 and CDR2: SGHVS, FNYEAQ. The CDR3 extends over 14 amino acids. This table comes from immunoSEQ multiplex PCR, and its TCRdb copy is limited to in-frame clones, with some not included. The table shows millions of clones, with around nine tenths occurring only once. The V gene is TRBV7-6, the J gene TRBJ1-5; D is unclear. The sample consisted of naive CD4+ T cells sorted from blood. The sample's subset: CD45RA+ positively selected. The sequence derives from a man between 18 and 35 years old in good health. DNA of the CDR3: TGTGCCAGCAGCTTAGCCGCCAGCAATCAGCCCCAGCATTTT. Encoded protein: CASSLAASNQPQHF. The full variable domain, in which reference TRBV7-6 and TRBJ1-5 provide the parts outside the CDR3, is GAGVSQSPRYKVTKRGQDVALRCDPISGHVSLYWYRQALGQGPEFLTYFNYEAQQDKSGLPNDRFSAERPEGSISTLTIQRTEQRDSAMYRCASSLAASNQPQHFGDGTRLSIL.